This T cell receptor beta chain was recorded in a study of T cell responses to AZD1222 COVID-19 vaccine. With regard to this clone: Its antigen remains unidentified.

Broader study findings: The span of vaccine-associated CD4 TCRs extended across spike, with dominance at 160-218 and 743-854. No day 14 peak samples; only post-peak repertoires were characterized. Rises in breadth and depth of Spike-specific TCRs came after two AZD1222 doses. A mostly white British donor set with more females was recruited, and clonal diversity was possibly underestimated.

V lost 2 bases to trimming and J lost 4 bases, with 4 bases between them. Germline-derived CDR1 and CDR2 are MNHEY and SVGEGT. The CDR3 length is 12 residues. Data came from immunoSEQ multiplex PCR; TCRdb stores just in-frame clones and leaves some out. This sample has about 150,000 clones; about 91% occur once, and the top ten carry about 16%. This clonotype was sampled from an adult in good health. Sequenced material: peripheral blood, taken on day 0 of AZD1222 vaccination. J is TRBJ2-3 and V is TRBV6-2 or TRBV6-3, with D unclear. The CDR3 loop reads CASSYPADTQYF. The CDR3 coding sequence is TGTGCCAGCAGTTACCCGGCAGATACGCAGTATTTT.